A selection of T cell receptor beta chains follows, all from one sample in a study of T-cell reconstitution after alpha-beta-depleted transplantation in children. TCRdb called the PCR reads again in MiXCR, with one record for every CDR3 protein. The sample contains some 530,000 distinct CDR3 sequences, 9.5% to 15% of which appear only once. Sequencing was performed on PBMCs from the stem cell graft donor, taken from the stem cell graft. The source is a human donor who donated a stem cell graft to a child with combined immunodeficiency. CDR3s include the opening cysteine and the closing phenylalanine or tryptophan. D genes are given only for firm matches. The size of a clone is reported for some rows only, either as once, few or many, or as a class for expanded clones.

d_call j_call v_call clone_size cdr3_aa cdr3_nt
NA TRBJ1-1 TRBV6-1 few CASSEAIEGGTEAFF TGTGCCAGCAGTGAAGCGATAGAGGGAGGGACTGAAGCTTTCTTT
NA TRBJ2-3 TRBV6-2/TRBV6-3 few CASSPSGHTQYF TGTGCCAGCAGCCCAAGTGGACATACGCAGTATTTT
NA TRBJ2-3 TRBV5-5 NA CASSALSDTQYF TGTGCCAGCAGCGCCCTTTCGGATACGCAGTATTTT
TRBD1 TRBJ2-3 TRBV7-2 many CASRFRQGATDTQYF TGTGCCAGCAGATTCAGACAGGGGGCGACAGATACGCAGTATTTT
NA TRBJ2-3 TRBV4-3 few CASSQTGTLSTDTQYF TGCGCCAGCAGCCAAACCGGGACACTGAGCACAGATACGCAGTATTTT
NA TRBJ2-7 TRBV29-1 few CSVEDRQGREQYF TGCAGCGTTGAAGATCGCCAGGGGAGGGAGCAGTACTTC
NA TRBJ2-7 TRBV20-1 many CSARVGKRGESYEQYF TGCAGTGCTAGAGTTGGAAAGAGGGGGGAATCCTACGAGCAGTACTTC
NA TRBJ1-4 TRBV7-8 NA CASSPPGAPPEKLFF TGTGCCAGCAGCCCGCCAGGGGCCCCACCCGAAAAACTGTTTTTT
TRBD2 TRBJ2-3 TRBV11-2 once CASSLDSRVGRAGGDTQYF TGTGCCAGCAGCTTGGACTCGAGGGTCGGGAGGGCTGGGGGAGATACGCAGTATTTT
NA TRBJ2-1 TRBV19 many CASRETSSYNEQFF TGTGCCAGTAGGGAGACTAGCTCCTACAATGAGCAGTTCTTC
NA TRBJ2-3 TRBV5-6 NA CASSLGRETDTQYF TGTGCCAGCAGCTTGGGTCGGGAAACAGATACGCAGTATTTT
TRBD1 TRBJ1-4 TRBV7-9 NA CASSFTGVGEKLFF TGTGCCAGCAGCTTTACAGGGGTAGGGGAAAAACTGTTTTTT
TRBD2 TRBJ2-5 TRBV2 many CASRIAGGRQETQYF TGTGCCAGCAGAATAGCGGGGGGGCGACAAGAGACCCAGTACTTC
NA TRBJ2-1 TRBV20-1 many CSARNRQYNEQFF TGCAGTGCTAGAAATAGACAGTACAATGAGCAGTTCTTC
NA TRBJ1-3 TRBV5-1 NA CASSLTNWPRNTIYF TGCGCCAGCAGCCTCACAAATTGGCCTCGAAACACCATATATTTT
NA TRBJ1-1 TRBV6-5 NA CASSYSAVGTEAFF TGTGCCAGCAGTTATTCGGCGGTGGGCACTGAAGCTTTCTTT
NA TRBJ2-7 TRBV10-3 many CATGGDSYEQYF TGTGCCACGGGCGGGGACTCCTACGAGCAGTACTTC
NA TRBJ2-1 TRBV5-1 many CASSLIATGVYYEQFF TGCGCCAGCAGCCTAATTGCTACGGGAGTCTATTATGAGCAGTTCTTC
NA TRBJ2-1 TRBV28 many CASTQNNEQFF TGTGCCAGCACACAAAACAATGAGCAGTTCTTC
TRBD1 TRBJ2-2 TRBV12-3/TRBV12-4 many CASSWTGVAGELFF TGTGCCAGCAGCTGGACAGGGGTTGCCGGGGAGCTGTTTTTT
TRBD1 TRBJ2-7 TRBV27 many CASSWGQGVSYEQYF TGTGCCAGCAGTTGGGGACAGGGTGTCTCCTACGAGCAGTACTTC
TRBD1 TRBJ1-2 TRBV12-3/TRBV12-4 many CASSFGTGGAGYTF TGTGCCAGCAGTTTCGGGACAGGGGGCGCCGGCTACACCTTC
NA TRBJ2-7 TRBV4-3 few CASSQGAGPSSYEQYF TGCGCCAGCAGCCAAGGAGCGGGTCCCAGCTCCTACGAGCAGTACTTC
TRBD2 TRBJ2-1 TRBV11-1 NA CASSSTDSGGPTYNEQFF TGTGCCAGCAGCAGTACTGATAGCGGGGGTCCCACCTACAATGAGCAGTTCTTC
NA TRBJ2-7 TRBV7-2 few CASSLYQGRGEQYF TGTGCCAGCAGCTTATACCAGGGACGGGGCGAGCAGTACTTC
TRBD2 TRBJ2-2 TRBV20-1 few CSARTSGRVGELFF TGCAGTGCTCGGACTAGCGGGAGGGTTGGGGAGCTGTTTTTT
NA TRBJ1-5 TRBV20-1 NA CSGSEPQHF TGCAGTGGAAGTGAGCCCCAGCATTTT
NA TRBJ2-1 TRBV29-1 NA CSVPLKGSYNEQFF TGCAGCGTTCCCCTCAAGGGATCCTACAATGAGCAGTTCTTC
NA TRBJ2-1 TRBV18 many CASSPGQGHNEQFF TGTGCCAGCTCACCGGGGCAGGGCCACAATGAGCAGTTCTTC
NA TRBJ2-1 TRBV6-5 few CASSYGGGGNNEQFF TGTGCCAGCAGTTACGGGGGTGGTGGAAACAATGAGCAGTTCTTC
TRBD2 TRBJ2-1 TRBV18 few CASSPRPAGTNEQFF TGTGCCAGCTCACCACGTCCAGCGGGAACCAATGAGCAGTTCTTC
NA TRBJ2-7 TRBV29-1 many CSVEIGYEQYF TGCAGCGTTGAAATTGGCTACGAGCAGTACTTC
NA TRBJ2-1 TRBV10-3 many CAISGDPNEQFF TGTGCCATCAGTGGGGACCCAAATGAGCAGTTCTTC
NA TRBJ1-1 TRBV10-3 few CAISEWGGDQAFF TGTGCCATCAGTGAGTGGGGTGGGGATCAAGCTTTCTTT
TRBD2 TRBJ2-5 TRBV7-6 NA CASSANILTSGHQETQYF TGTGCCAGCAGCGCTAATATCTTGACTAGCGGACACCAAGAGACCCAGTACTTC
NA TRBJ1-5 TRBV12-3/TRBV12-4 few CASSFRSEQPQHF TGTGCCAGCAGTTTCCGGTCAGAACAGCCCCAGCATTTT
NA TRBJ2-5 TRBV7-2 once CASSTTPGPYVF TGTGCCAGCAGTACAACCCCCGGGCCCTATGTGTTC
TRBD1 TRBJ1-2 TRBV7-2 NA CASSLGGQGIFF TGTGCCAGCAGCTTAGGTGGACAGGGCATCTTCTTC
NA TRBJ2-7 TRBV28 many CASSFRRGTSYEQYF TGTGCCAGCAGTTTTCGTCGGGGGACCTCCTACGAGCAGTACTTC
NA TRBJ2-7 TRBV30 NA CAWNDLHEQYF TGTGCCTGGAATGATCTGCACGAGCAGTACTTC
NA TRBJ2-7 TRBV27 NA CASRPGTRSYEQYF TGTGCCAGCAGACCCGGGACTCGGTCCTACGAGCAGTACTTC